Below, 16 T cell receptor beta chains from the same sample are listed, as sequenced in a study of regulatory T cells in long-lasting Graves disease (dated by TCRdb to the early 2020s). The intended sense of this specimen's time point label: persistent/refractory GD, antithyroid drugs over 5 years with positive TRAb. For both TCR sequencing and RNA sequencing, RNA was extracted from PBMCs in TRIzol. Libraries came from multiplex PCR. Sequencing was carried out with an Illumina HiSeq 4000. CDR3 regions were amplified by Arm-PCR with iRepertoire HTBI primers to construct TCR beta libraries. The public reads were run again by TCRdb, first through fastp at Q25 and then through MiXCR, and only productive beta chains were kept. Rows matching on CDR3 protein sequence are summarized as one entry with the most common DNA and genes. The sample table holds around 300,000 distinct CDR3 sequences, of which around 20% were seen once. Clones ranked in the top ten supply roughly 50% of the sample.

Here the sequenced sample was peripheral blood mononuclear cells (PBMCs), taken when the disease was refractory, from a patient treated with antithyroid drugs. These receptors all stem from a female donor with Graves disease.

This clonotype came up many times. The junction departs from the called germline gene at one end, perhaps through a read error. The chain recombines TRBV29-1 with TRBJ2-1; 9 nucleotides match TRBD2. The CDR3 spans 15 residues. Per germline, CDR1 SQVTM and CDR2 ANQGSEA. For the CDR3, the DNA is TGCAGCGTCGAAGGGCCCGGGACTAGCATCAATGAGCAGTTCTTC. It encodes CSVEGPGTSINEQFF.

This clonotype turned up a few times. The chain combines TRBV6-5 with TRBJ1-1, with 8 nucleotides matching TRBD1. Germline CDR1 is MNHEY and CDR2 is SVGAGI. There are 18 residues in the CDR3. The J segment lost 1 base and the V segment lost 1 base, leaving 11 bases of the junction unmatched. This CDR3 is CASSYFPPGQVRNTEAFF. Here the CDR3 DNA reads TGTGCCAGCAGTTACTTTCCTCCGGGACAGGTCCGGAACACTGAAGCTTTCTTT.

The chain joins TRBV3-2 to TRBJ2-3; TRBD2, the D gene given by the table, was not confirmed from the DNA. TRBV3-2 counts as a pseudogene. The CDR3 covers 20 residues. The CDR3, as DNA: TGTGCCAGCAGCCAAGATAGAAAGAGCGGGAGGATACGGAACACAGATACGCAGTATTTT. Protein sequence: CASSQDRKSGRIRNTDTQYF.

V gene TRBV12-3 or TRBV12-4 combines with J gene TRBJ2-4, with a weak D call TRBD1 (6 bases). Trimming cost V 5 bases and J 0 bases, with 11 bases left between them. The CDR3 contains 15 residues. The CDR3 sequence: CASSPQGLAKNIQYF. DNA for the CDR3: TGTGCCAGCAGTCCACAGGGATTAGCCAAAAACATTCAGTACTTC.

This clonotype was observed a few times. The V gene is TRBV18, the J gene TRBJ2-7; tentatively, D is TRBD2 (6 bases). Trimming shortened V by 4 bases and J by 7 bases, and 20 bases separated the two germline ends. The CDR3 has 15 residues. Germline CDR1 KGHSH, CDR2 LQKENI. CDR3 region: CASSLTGAGSTEQYF. As DNA, the CDR3 is TGTGCCAGCTCACTTACCGGGGCCGGGAGTACGGAGCAGTACTTC.

The chain couples TRBV27 to TRBJ1-5; possibly TRBD1 for D (6 bases). The CDR3 length is 14 residues. In germline, CDR1 is MNHEY, CDR2 SMNVEV (reference sequence). V lost 2 bases to trimming and J lost 3 bases, with 8 bases between them. The CDR3, as DNA: TGTGCCAGCAGTTTAGGGACAACCAATCAGCCCCAGCATTTT. Its translation: CASSLGTTNQPQHF.

The gene calls are TRBV12-3 or TRBV12-4 and TRBJ2-2; D perhaps matches TRBD2 (6 bases). Trimming pared 7 bases from V and 5 bases from J, leaving 14 bases between. The CDR3 is made up of 14 amino acids. The CDR3 nucleotides are TGTGCCAGCAATTTGATTGCGGGAACCGGGGAGCTGTTTTTT. Protein sequence: CASNLIAGTGELFF.

The chain links TRBV20-1 to TRBJ2-1; no clear D gene. The V end was cut by 0 bases, the J end by 1 base, with 13 bases between. CDR1 and CDR2 (germline): DFQATT, SNEGSKA (reference sequence). The CDR3 contains 16 residues. The CDR3 DNA sequence: TGCAGTGCTAGAGATATAGATTTGAGTTCCTACAATGAGCAGTTCTTC. Translation: CSARDIDLSSYNEQFF.

The chain employs TRBV11-2 and TRBJ2-7; tentatively, D is TRBD1 (5 bases). Germline lookup yields CDR1 SGHAT and CDR2 FQNNGV. The CDR3 runs to 12 residues. V lost 6 bases to trimming and J lost 6 bases, with 12 bases between them. The CDR3 DNA reads TGTGCCAGCAGACGAACAGGTTCCGAGCAGTACTTC. It codes for CASRRTGSEQYF.

This clonotype was detected only a few times. The CDR3 loop reads CASSPQARAGANVLTF. DNA of the CDR3: TGTGCCAGTAGTCCTCAAGCCAGGGCTGGGGCCAACGTCCTGACTTTC. The chain links TRBV19 to TRBJ2-6, with D perhaps matching TRBD1 (5 bases). V lost 5 bases and J lost 2, with 13 bases in between. Germline V gene sequence: CDR1 LNHDA, CDR2 SQIVND (reference sequence). The length of the CDR3 is 16 residues.

In its sample, this clonotype was seen a few times. This chain connects TRBV18 to TRBJ2-2, with 10 positions matching TRBD2. Germline loops: CDR1 KGHSH, CDR2 LQKENI. The CDR3 loop spans 18 amino acids. With 3 bases clipped from V and 0 bases from J, the junction kept 7 bases outside the gene matches. The CDR3 region has the DNA TGTGCCAGCTCACCTCTAGCGGGAGACTTCGCGAACACCGGGGAGCTGTTTTTT. Translated: CASSPLAGDFANTGELFF.

This clonotype was detected only a few times. This sequence joins TRBV11-2 and TRBJ2-1; D might be TRBD2 (5 bases). The CDR3 loop spans 15 amino acids. Germline CDR1 SGHAT, CDR2 FQNNGV. V lost 1 base to trimming and J lost 4 bases, with 11 bases between them. The CDR3 here is CASSLGWERYNEQFF. CDR3 in DNA: TGTGCCAGCAGCTTAGGGTGGGAGAGGTACAATGAGCAGTTCTTC.

This clonotype was observed at least ten times. This chain uses TRBV12-3 or TRBV12-4 with TRBJ1-1; D gene ambiguous. This CDR3 is built from 12 residues. Trimming took off 5 bases at V and 2 bases at J, with 6 bases between the two ends. CDR3 DNA sequence: TGTGCCAGCAGTGGCCAAAACACTGAAGCTTTCTTT. It translates to CASSGQNTEAFF.

This clonotype was recorded at least ten times. This chain joins TRBV6-1 and TRBJ2-7; 7 nucleotides match TRBD1. CDR3 length: 14 residues. V gave up 7 bases and J gave up 8 bases; unmatched junction bases: 14. CDR1 and CDR2 from the germline V gene are MNHNS and SASEGT. The CDR3 nucleotides read TGTGCCAGCAACACCGGGACAGCCCTTAACAAGCAGTACTTC. Translation gives CASNTGTALNKQYF.

The CDR3: CASNNGDSPYEQYF. CDR3 DNA: TGTGCCAGCAATAACGGTGACTCTCCCTACGAGCAGTACTTC. The rearrangement uses TRBV7-9 and TRBJ2-7; D not resolved. Between the trimmed V and J ends, which lost 7 bases and 2 bases, there was a span of 15 bases. This CDR3 region has 14 residues. CDR1 and CDR2 from the germline V gene are SEHNR and FQNEAQ (reference sequence). The variable domain in full, completed from reference TRBV7-9 and TRBJ2-7, reads DTGVSQNPRHKITKRGQNVTFRCDPISEHNRLYWYRQTLGQGPEFLTYFQNEAQLEKSRLLSDRFSAERPKGSFSTLEIQRTEQGDSAMYLCASNNGDSPYEQYFGPGTRLTVT.

This clonotype was recorded many times. CDR3 in amino acids: CSVEGSTHNEKLFF. The DNA for the CDR3 is TGCAGCGTTGAAGGATCGACGCACAATGAAAAACTGTTTTTT. The V and J genes are TRBV29-1 and TRBJ1-4, with D unresolved. With 1 base removed from V and 5 bases from J, the gap between germline ends came to 11 bases. The CDR3 is made up of 14 amino acids. Germline CDR1 and CDR2: SQVTM and ANQGSEA.